The entry below gives a single T cell receptor (beta chain) sequence along with its context. The sample originates from a study of CD8 T cells in Susac syndrome. Germline V gives CDR1 MDHEN, CDR2 SYDVKM. CDR3 length: 16 amino acids. The V end was cut by 7 bases, the J end by 6 bases, with 19 bases between. CD8+ and CD4+ T cells from blood underwent TCR beta sequencing, which was carried out in a high-throughput format. The authors reverse transcribed roughly 0.5 to 1 ug RNA with random hexamers. TCR beta CDR3 was amplified by immunoSEQ multiplex PCR. This amplification extended across 54 Vbeta and 13 Jbeta segments. TCRdb independently ran MiXCR on the immunoSEQ multiplex PCR reads; one entry per CDR3 protein. The table includes some 300,000 distinct CDR3 sequences, 85% detected once.

This sequence was found in a human donor with multiple sclerosis. V is TRBV28 and J is TRBJ1-6; perhaps TRBD1 as D (6 bases). The sample was CD8+ T cells from PBMCs. CDR3 amino acids: CASTFRGDASNSPLHF. In DNA form, the CDR3 reads TGTGCCAGCACCTTTAGGGGGGACGCAAGTAATTCACCCCTCCACTTT.